This T cell receptor (beta chain) was identified in a study of identical twins. Study observations and caveats: A cross-sectional statistical analysis, not follow-up of the same donors, supported the conclusions.

Each CDR3 protein gets one entry after TCRdb re-called the 5' RACE reads with MiXCR. The sample records more than 600,000 distinct CDR3 sequences, 15% to 20% being singletons. With regard to this clonotype: Its antigen is not known.

The CDR3 extends over 15 amino acids. Germline loops: CDR1 KGHSH, CDR2 LQKENI. V lost 2 bases to trimming and J lost 4 bases, with 12 bases between them. These data also featured in a second study, about T cells expressing NK-cell markers. That publication notes: Seven sequenced donors out of eight were HCMV-seropositive, one seronegative.

Sequencing was carried out using PBMCs. The chain has TRBV18 and TRBJ2-1; the D is unclear. The receptor was derived from a woman aged 18 to 35 in good health. CDR3 DNA sequence: TGTGCCAGCTCACCAACGGTACCAGAGTACAATGAGCAGTTCTTC. This codes for CASSPTVPEYNEQFF.